This T cell receptor (beta chain) appears in the sequencing data of a study of T cell repertoires in cytomegalovirus infection. Study-level background: Selection of CMV epitopes for the study included recently identified HLA-C-restricted and well-studied HLA-B-restricted ones.

TCRdb used MiXCR to reprocess the reads, holding one entry per CDR3 protein. The sample has about 830,000 distinct CDR3 sequences; 30% to 35% are singletons. On this clonotype itself: Its antigen is as yet unknown.

CDR3 size: 14 residues. Trimming took off 10 bases at V and 4 bases at J, with 19 bases between the two ends. The sample was cultured CD8+ T cells from PBMCs, taken from culture after CMV antigen stimulation. The chain has TRBV12-3 or TRBV12-4 and TRBJ1-2, with D uncertain. The origin of this receptor is a human donor in good health (CMV status not recorded). Some clones in this sample may be carry-over from other donors' samples. The CDR3 reads CATQTSLGIYGYTF. The CDR3 DNA reads TGTGCCACCCAGACGTCACTGGGGATCTATGGCTACACCTTC.